Following are 24 T cell receptor beta chains from one sample sequenced in a study of T-cell reconstitution after alpha-beta-depleted transplantation in children. The library targeted TCRbeta and was prepared with unique molecular identifiers. Each CDR3 protein is one row after TCRdb ran MiXCR on the PCR reads. The repertoire has about 110,000 distinct CDR3 sequences, 10% to 13% of them found once; the top ten carry around 35%. The sample was PBMCs, taken before TCRalphabeta/CD19-depleted stem cell transplant. Receptors originate from a boy between 2 and 10 years old with acute lymphoblastic leukemia, due to receive a stem cell transplant.

The chain has TRBV10-3 and TRBJ2-2, with D possibly TRBD2 on 6 matching bases. This CDR3 region has 14 residues. Germline V gives CDR1 ENHRY, CDR2 SYGVKD. Trimming removed 3 bases from V and 5 bases from J, with 10 bases in between. CDR3 loop: CAISDSGGTGELFF. CDR3 in DNA: TGTGCCATCAGTGACTCCGGGGGTACCGGGGAGCTGTTTTTT.

In its sample, this clonotype was seen many times. CDR3 region: CASSLVSSSGANVLTF. The CDR3 nucleotides read TGCGCCAGCAGCTTGGTATCCTCCTCTGGGGCCAACGTCCTGACTTTC. The chain is built from TRBV5-1 and TRBJ2-6; D is undetermined. The CDR3 contains 16 residues. The V end was cut by 0 bases, the J end by 0 bases, with 7 bases between. Germline assignment: CDR1 SGHRS and CDR2 YFSETQ.

The table lists this clonotype with a few counts. V and J are TRBV20-1 and TRBJ2-2; D not certain. Per germline, CDR1 DFQATT and CDR2 SNEGSKA (reference sequence). V lost 5 bases and J lost 3, with 10 bases in between. The CDR3 extends over 13 amino acids. DNA of the CDR3: TGCAGTGCTGGCCCTTCGGACACCGGGGAGCTGTTTTTT. Translation: CSAGPSDTGELFF.

The rearrangement joins TRBV6-5 to TRBJ2-1, with 10 nucleotides matching TRBD2. The CDR3 sequence is 18 residues long. J was trimmed by 3 bases and V by 2 bases; bases with no gene match: 10. Germline assignment: CDR1 MNHEY and CDR2 SVGAGI. The CDR3 loop is CASSYTSWTSGDYNEQFF. CDR3 coding DNA: TGTGCCAGCAGTTACACTTCTTGGACTAGCGGAGACTACAATGAGCAGTTCTTC.

Concerning this clonotype: A clone one base away is much larger, so this may be a read error. As the CDR3 is not closed by the conserved phenylalanine or tryptophan, this likely results from a read error. The rearrangement uses TRBV20-1 and TRBJ2-5, with 9 bases that match TRBD2. This CDR3 has 15 residues. V lost 5 bases and J lost 5; bases outside the gene matches: 12. The germline V gene has CDR1 DFQATT and CDR2 SNEGSKA (reference sequence). The CDR3 loop is CSAGRTSVPRETQYY. The CDR3, as DNA: TGCAGTGCTGGGCGGACTAGCGTACCTCGGGAGACCCAGTACTAC.

The chain carries TRBV5-1 and TRBJ2-2, with D unresolved. The CDR3 consists of 16 residues. V lost 5 bases, J lost 0 bases, and 14 bases lay in between. Germline CDR1 is SGHRS and CDR2 is YFSETQ. In nucleotides, the CDR3 is TGCGCCAGCAGACCTCTCGGGCGTTCGAACACCGGGGAGCTGTTTTTT. It is translated as CASRPLGRSNTGELFF.

This clonotype was observed many times. The rearrangement links TRBV12-3 or TRBV12-4 to TRBJ2-1; 8 bases map to TRBD1. V was clipped by 6 bases and J by 3 bases; unmatched bases: 4. The CDR3 spans 14 residues. The CDR3 bases are TGTGCCAGCAGCGGACAGGGTGGCTACAATGAGCAGTTCTTC. This gives the protein CASSGQGGYNEQFF.

This clonotype was seen at least ten times. The chain links TRBV5-1 to TRBJ2-7; TRBD2 matches 11 bases. Germline-derived CDR1 and CDR2 are SGHRS and YFSETQ. V gave up 0 bases and J gave up 3 bases; unmatched junction bases: 8. This CDR3 has 17 residues. CDR3 amino acids: CASSLEGRGLAGYEQYF. CDR3 sequence (DNA): TGCGCCAGCAGCTTGGAAGGGCGAGGACTAGCGGGCTACGAGCAGTACTTC.

This clonotype turned up a few times. This sequence joins TRBV5-1 and TRBJ2-2; D is unclear. Germline V gene lookup returns CDR1 SGHRS and CDR2 YFSETQ. Between the trimmed V and J ends, which lost 7 bases and 3 bases, there was a span of 7 bases. The CDR3 runs to 12 residues. This CDR3 reads CASGFYTGELFF. The CDR3 DNA reads as TGCGCCAGCGGTTTTTACACCGGGGAGCTGTTTTTT.

This clonotype was counted many times. The V call is TRBV5-4, the J call TRBJ2-7; D perhaps matches TRBD2 (5 bases). The germline gives CDR1 SGHNT, CDR2 YYREEE (reference sequence). The CDR3 is 13 residues long. V dropped 4 bases and J dropped 2 bases, with 10 bases sitting between them. CDR3 in DNA: TGTGCCAGCAGCCGACCCGGGGCCTACGAGCAGTACTTC. Protein: CASSRPGAYEQYF. The full variable domain, completed using reference TRBV5-4 and TRBJ2-7, is ETGVTQSPTHLIKTRGQQVTLRCSSQSGHNTVSWYQQALGQGPQFIFQYYREEENGRGNFPPRFSGLQFPNYSSELNVNALELDDSALYLCASSRPGAYEQYFGPGTRLTVT.

This clonotype occurred a few times. The chain is built from TRBV5-4 and TRBJ1-6, with a possible D match to TRBD1 (5 bases). V dropped 4 bases and J dropped 11 bases, with 16 bases sitting between them. This CDR3 spans 14 amino acids. CDR1 SGHNT and CDR2 YYREEE come from the germline V gene (reference sequence). CDR3: CASSREGKGTPLHF. In DNA, the CDR3 is TGTGCCAGCAGCCGGGAGGGGAAAGGGACACCCCTCCACTTT.

The chain uses TRBV28 and TRBJ2-7, with D perhaps TRBD1 or TRBD2 (5 bases each). Between the trimmed V and J ends, which lost 5 bases and 2 bases, there was a span of 19 bases. The CDR3 contains 16 residues. In germline, CDR1 is MDHEN, CDR2 SYDVKM. The CDR3 DNA reads TGTGCCAGCAGTCTCTTCCGGGGCGCAATACCCTACGAGCAGTACTTC. This codes for CASSLFRGAIPYEQYF.

This clonotype was observed many times. The chain is built from TRBV4-2 and TRBJ1-1; TRBD1 is a possible D gene (5 bases). CDR1 LGHNA and CDR2 YNFKEQ come from the germline V gene. V was clipped by 6 bases and J by 3 bases, with 11 bases between them. The CDR3 runs 13 residues. The CDR3 nucleotides are TGTGCCAGCAGTCGAAGAGGGGACACTGAAGCTTTCTTT. This codes for CASSRRGDTEAFF.

The chain joins TRBV5-1 to TRBJ2-7; tentatively, D is TRBD1 (6 bases). V lost 2 bases, J lost 0 bases, and 18 bases lay in between. The CDR3 runs to 17 residues. CDR1 and CDR2 from the germline V gene are SGHRS and YFSETQ. The CDR3, as DNA: TGCGCCAGCAGCTTACCCGGGACATCTTATTTCTCCTACGAGCAGTACTTC. It yields the protein CASSLPGTSYFSYEQYF.

This rearrangement joins TRBV12-3 or TRBV12-4 to TRBJ1-1; a weak D match, TRBD1 (6 bases). The CDR3 runs 15 residues. V dropped 5 bases and J dropped 5 bases, with 18 bases sitting between them. CDR3 region: CASSRPGAGRTEAFF. The CDR3 DNA reads TGTGCCAGCAGTCGACCAGGGGCTGGGAGAACTGAAGCTTTCTTT.

This clonotype appeared a few times. The chain uses TRBV4-1 and TRBJ2-7; 14 bases agree with TRBD2. The CDR3 sequence is 16 residues long. The junction had 8 bases not matched to a gene; V was cut back by 4 bases and J by 6 bases. Looked up from germline, CDR1 is MGHRA and CDR2 is YSYEKL. The CDR3 loop reads CASSRLAGGPLREQYF. The CDR3 nucleotides read TGCGCCAGCAGCCGACTAGCGGGAGGGCCTCTACGCGAGCAGTACTTC.

This clonotype occurred many times. The V and J genes are TRBV5-1 and TRBJ2-1; 13 bases align to TRBD2. V was clipped by 4 bases and J by 8 bases; unmatched bases: 9. Germline CDR1 SGHRS, CDR2 YFSETQ. The CDR3 extends over 16 amino acids. As DNA, the CDR3 is TGCGCCAGCAGCCCCCGGACTAGCGGGAGCGAGGATGAGCAGTTCTTC. Translating it yields CASSPRTSGSEDEQFF.

Ten or more counts support this clonotype. The rearrangement uses TRBV5-6 and TRBJ1-1; a possible D gene is TRBD1 (6 bases). Deletions cut 1 base from V and 11 bases from J, with 21 bases between. The CDR3 is 15 residues long. Germline CDR1 is SGHDT and CDR2 is YYEEEE. CDR3: CASSLSFGGLDGAFF. The CDR3 DNA reads as TGTGCCAGCAGCTTGAGCTTCGGGGGCCTTGACGGGGCTTTCTTT.

This clonotype showed up just a few times. The chain is built from TRBV6-5 and TRBJ2-5; 12 bases match TRBD2. From germline, CDR1 is MNHEY and CDR2 SVGAGI. This CDR3 has 16 amino acids. Trimming took 2 bases from V and 3 from J; bases not matched to a gene: 4. DNA for the CDR3: TGTGCCAGCAGTTACCGGACTAGCGGGACTGAAGAGACCCAGTACTTC. It translates to CASSYRTSGTEETQYF.

There are a few counts of this clonotype. The chain has TRBV6-2 or TRBV6-3 and TRBJ2-4; 8 bases are shared with TRBD1. V lost 6 bases and J lost 13; bases outside the gene matches: 17. The V gene's germline CDR1 is MNHEY and CDR2 SVGEGT. The CDR3 consists of 15 residues. CDR3 bases: TGTGCCAGCAGGAACTCCGGGACAGGCCATCTCAGACAGTACTTC. It yields the protein CASRNSGTGHLRQYF.

In its sample, this clonotype was seen many times. This chain links TRBV20-1 with TRBJ2-5; D unclear. The CDR3 is 12 residues long. The V end lost 1 base, the J end lost 4 bases, and 7 bases lay between the germline ends. CDR1 and CDR2 (germline): DFQATT, SNEGSKA (reference sequence). The CDR3 here is CSARVPAETQYF. CDR3 nucleotide sequence: TGCAGTGCTAGAGTGCCTGCAGAGACCCAGTACTTC.

The chain is built from TRBV18 and TRBJ2-2; weak D call: TRBD1 (5 bases). Trimming stripped 1 base from V and 1 base from J, with 10 bases between. CDR1 is KGHSH and CDR2 is LQKENI in the germline V gene. This CDR3 comprises 16 residues. The CDR3 spells CASSPQATENTGELFF. The CDR3 DNA sequence: TGTGCCAGCTCACCACAGGCGACAGAGAACACCGGGGAGCTGTTTTTT.

This clonotype was detected a few times. This chain links TRBV6-1 with TRBJ1-1; D is perhaps TRBD1 (5 bases). Germline V gene sequence: CDR1 MNHNS, CDR2 SASEGT. Trimming cost V 5 bases and J 5 bases, with 18 bases left between them. The CDR3 runs to 15 residues. CDR3 sequence: CASSSRDQPQTEAFF. The CDR3 DNA reads as TGTGCCAGCAGTAGTCGGGACCAGCCTCAAACTGAAGCTTTCTTT.

V usage is TRBV27 and J usage is TRBJ2-1, with D unclear. Germline V gene data show CDR1 as MNHEY and CDR2 as SMNVEV (reference sequence). This CDR3 has 15 amino acids. V lost 3 bases to trimming and J lost 0 bases, with 9 bases between them. The CDR3 region has the DNA TGTGCCAGCAGTTTTTACAAGAGCTCCTACAATGAGCAGTTCTTC. Amino acids: CASSFYKSSYNEQFF.